This entry lists 13 T cell receptor beta chains sequenced from one sample in a study of vaccination effects on CD4 cells after COVID-19 (dated by TCRdb to 2022 to 2024). These receptors have no identified antigens. After around ten days of culture, CD4+ T cells were isolated with the EasySep CD4+ T cell isolation kit. PCR-confirmed SARS-CoV-2 infection had occurred in convalescent patients between March and December 2020, before the Alpha, Beta and Delta variants emerged in the United States. Participants received two doses of either the BNT162b2 or the mRNA-1273 mRNA SARS-CoV-2 vaccine. The library was built by means of the immunoSEQ multiplex PCR assay. The source is immuneACCESS, and TCRdb retained only in-frame sequences with V and J called. Part of the clones is not carried over; for the studies checked, unresolved V genes explain less than half of this, and the remainder is unexplained. The sample data list around 53,000 clones, and around 74% of these were observed just once. Of the sample, 5.4% falls within the top ten clones.

The sequencing here drew on CD4+ T cells from PBMCs cultured without peptide, taken after COVID-19 vaccination. The origin of the receptors is a human donor who had a prior SARS-CoV-2 infection.

This chain joins TRBV21-1 and TRBJ2-1. TRBV21-1 is tagged as a pseudogene. The CDR3 contains 17 residues. CDR3 DNA: TGTGCCAGCAGCAAAGATCTGCGGCAGGGACCCTACAATGAGCAGTTCTTC. Translating it yields CASSKDLRQGPYNEQFF.

J is TRBJ2-2 and V is TRBV2, with D perhaps being TRBD1 or TRBD2 (5 bases each). Trimming took off 7 bases at V and 4 bases at J, with 16 bases between the two ends. The CDR3 contains 15 residues. In germline, CDR1 is SNHLY, CDR2 FYNNEI. In DNA form, the CDR3 reads TGTGCCAGCACTAGGGGACGGCAAATCACCGGGGAGCTGTTTTTT. This codes for CASTRGRQITGELFF. Using reference TRBV2 and TRBJ2-2 for the parts outside the CDR3, the full variable domain is EPEVTQTPSHQVTQMGQEVILRCVPISNHLYFYWYRQILGQKVEFLVSFYNNEISEKSEIFDDQFSVERPDGSNFTLKIRSTKLEDSAMYFCASTRGRQITGELFFGEGSRLTVL.

V is TRBV10-3 and J is TRBJ2-5, with D tentatively TRBD2 (6 bases). V lost 2 bases to trimming and J lost 4 bases, with 14 bases between them. The CDR3 has 15 residues. CDR1 is ENHRY and CDR2 is SYGVKD in the germline V gene. CDR3 coding DNA: TGTGCCATCAGTGAGAAACTAGCCGAATCAGAGACCCAGTACTTC. It translates to CAISEKLAESETQYF.

The V gene is TRBV9, the J gene TRBJ1-2, with 8 bases fitting TRBD1. Germline assignment: CDR1 SGDLS and CDR2 YYNGEE. Trimming took 3 bases from V and 8 from J; bases not matched to a gene: 9. CDR3 length: 14 residues. The DNA of the CDR3 is TGTGCCAGCAGCGCCCAAAACAGGGGGGGAGGCTACACCTTC. Translating it yields CASSAQNRGGGYTF.

The rearrangement uses TRBV11-2 and TRBJ2-7, with 7 bases identical to TRBD2. Trimming cost V 1 base and J 0 bases; bases outside gene matches: 6. Germline CDR1 is SGHAT and CDR2 is FQNNGV. The CDR3 is made up of 16 amino acids. The CDR3 DNA is TGTGCCAGCAGCTTAGGTTTGCGGGGGAGCTCCTACGAGCAGTACTTC. Translating it yields CASSLGLRGSSYEQYF.

This clone has a handful of counts. V usage is TRBV19 and J usage is TRBJ1-2; 7 bases match TRBD1. The germline CDR1 and CDR2 sequences are LNHDA and SQIVND (reference sequence). After removal of 5 bases from V and 3 bases from J, the junction contained 3 bases not matched to a gene. This CDR3 has 13 amino acids. In DNA form, the CDR3 reads TGTGCCAGTAGTCCCCAGGGGGACTATGGCTACACCTTC. It codes for CASSPQGDYGYTF.

The chain couples TRBV2 to TRBJ2-3, with TRBD2 identical over 8 bases. The CDR3 is made up of 14 amino acids. V was clipped by 5 bases and J by 0 bases; unmatched bases: 1. CDR1 is SNHLY and CDR2 is FYNNEI in the germline V gene. The CDR3: CASSRGGSTDTQYF. In nucleotides, the CDR3 is TGTGCCAGCAGTCGGGGGGGGAGCACAGATACGCAGTATTTT.

This clone was found a few times. This chain connects TRBV18 to TRBJ2-7; TRBD2 might be the D (6 bases). CDR1 and CDR2 from the germline V gene are KGHSH and LQKENI. With 5 bases removed from V and 4 bases from J, the gap between germline ends came to 12 bases. The length of the CDR3 is 13 residues. The CDR3 is CASSASTRYEQYF. The CDR3 DNA reads as TGTGCCAGCTCAGCATCGACTAGGTACGAGCAGTACTTC.

The chain carries TRBV16 and TRBJ1-1; possible D gene TRBD1, 6 bases. V shed 3 bases and J shed 1 base, with 12 bases lying between them. Per the germline V gene, CDR1 is KGHSY and CDR2 is FQNENV. CDR3 length: 15 amino acids. As DNA, the CDR3 is TGTGCCAGCAGCCACTACAGGGCCGGGAACACTGAAGCTTTCTTT. Amino acid sequence: CASSHYRAGNTEAFF.

The chain employs TRBV11-2 and TRBJ2-1; D may be TRBD1 (6 bases). The V end lost 4 bases, the J end lost 4 bases, and 17 bases lay between the germline ends. Germline-derived CDR1 and CDR2 are SGHAT and FQNNGV. The CDR3 totals 16 residues. The DNA of the CDR3 is TGTGCCAGCAGCTACCTCAGGGGCGGAAAGTACAATGAGCAGTTCTTC. This translates into CASSYLRGGKYNEQFF.

This clone was detected only once. The chain's CDR3 is CAIGRDSFFGETQYF. CDR3 nucleotide sequence: TGTGCCATCGGACGGGACAGTTTCTTTGGAGAGACCCAGTACTTC. J is TRBJ2-5 and V is TRBV24-1; 7 bases line up with TRBD1. The trim removed 11 bases at V and 4 bases at J, leaving 15 bases unmatched. Germline CDR1 KGHDR, CDR2 SFDVKD. This CDR3 is 15 amino acids long.

The chain has TRBV5-1 and TRBJ2-1; no clear D. This CDR3 is built from 14 residues. Germline V gene data show CDR1 as SGHRS and CDR2 as YFSETQ. V gave up 1 base and J gave up 5 bases, with 10 bases separating them. Here the CDR3 DNA reads TGCGCCAGCAGCTTGTGGGGAAACGACAATGAGCAGTTCTTC. Residues: CASSLWGNDNEQFF.

This clone occurred once. The V call is TRBV5-4, the J call TRBJ2-5, with D tentatively TRBD1 or TRBD2 (5 bases each). Trimming cost V 2 bases and J 5 bases, with 19 bases left between them. In germline, CDR1 is SGHNT, CDR2 YYREEE (reference sequence). This CDR3 is 16 amino acids long. CDR3 bases: TGTGCCAGCAGCTTAGGGGTAGGCAGGCGCGGGGAGACCCAGTACTTC. As protein: CASSLGVGRRGETQYF.